The sequence of this T cell receptor (beta chain) was determined in a study of control samples from healthy donors and cancer patients. The repertoire was sequenced with immunoSEQ multiplex PCR; TCRdb's copy has only in-frame clones and lacks some. The sample contains approximately 50,000 clones, 87% of which appear only once. V lost 5 bases and J lost 6, with 11 bases in between. The CDR3 runs 12 residues. CDR1 SGHAT and CDR2 FQNNGV come from the germline V gene. Source material: PBMCs. The chain is built from TRBV11-2 and TRBJ2-7; D might be TRBD1 (5 bases). The sequence was obtained from a woman aged 60-70 years with lung cancer. CDR3 nucleotides: TGTGCCAGCAGCCTGGGGCTAGGCGAGCAGTACTTC. As protein: CASSLGLGEQYF.